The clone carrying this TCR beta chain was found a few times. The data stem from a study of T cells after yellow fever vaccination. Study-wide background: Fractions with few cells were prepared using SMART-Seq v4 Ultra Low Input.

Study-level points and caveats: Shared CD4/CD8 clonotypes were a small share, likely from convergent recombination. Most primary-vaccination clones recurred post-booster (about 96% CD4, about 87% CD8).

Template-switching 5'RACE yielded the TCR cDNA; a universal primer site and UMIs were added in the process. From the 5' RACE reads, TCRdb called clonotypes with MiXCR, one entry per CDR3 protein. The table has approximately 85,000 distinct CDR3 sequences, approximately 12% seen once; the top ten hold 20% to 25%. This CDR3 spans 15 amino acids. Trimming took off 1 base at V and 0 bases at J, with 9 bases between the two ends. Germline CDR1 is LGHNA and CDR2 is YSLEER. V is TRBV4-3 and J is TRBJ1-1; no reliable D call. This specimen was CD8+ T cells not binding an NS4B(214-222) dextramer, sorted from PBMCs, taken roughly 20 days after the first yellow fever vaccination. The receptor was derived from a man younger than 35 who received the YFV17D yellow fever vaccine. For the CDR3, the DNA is TGCGCCAGCAGCCAAGCGTGGCCCATGAACACTGAAGCTTTCTTT. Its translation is CASSQAWPMNTEAFF.